This passage covers 23 T cell receptor beta chains from one sample sequenced in a study of cytomegalovirus exposure and HLA in healthy donors. Data came from immunoSEQ multiplex PCR; TCRdb stores just in-frame clones and leaves some out. This sample has hundreds of thousands of clones, with roughly nine tenths found just once. The source material was PBMCs. The receptors were sampled from a man aged 18 to 29 in good health and CMV-seropositive.

The chain employs TRBV4-2 and TRBJ2-6, with 8 bases aligning to TRBD2. Germline lookup yields CDR1 LGHNA and CDR2 YNFKEQ. V was pared by 1 base and J by 1 base, with 3 bases of the junction left unmatched. The CDR3 contains 17 residues. CDR3 sequence (DNA): TGTGCCAGCAGCCAAGCGGGAGGGCCTTCTGGGGCCAACGTCCTGACTTTC. Encoded protein: CASSQAGGPSGANVLTF.

The chain employs TRBV6-1 and TRBJ1-1; 9 nucleotides align to TRBD1. Germline-derived CDR1 and CDR2 are MNHNS and SASEGT. This CDR3 is built from 16 residues. After removal of 3 bases from V and 0 bases from J, the junction contained 5 bases not matched to a gene. The CDR3 DNA follows: TGTGCCAGCAGTGAGGACAGGGGATACTTGAACACTGAAGCTTTCTTT. Translation: CASSEDRGYLNTEAFF.

The chain carries TRBV6-5 and TRBJ2-2; D ambiguous. V dropped 0 bases and J dropped 0 bases, with 8 bases sitting between them. Per the germline V gene, CDR1 is MNHEY and CDR2 is SVGAGI. CDR3 size: 16 residues. CDR3 coding DNA: TGTGCCAGCAGTTACTCTGGCTCTACGAACACCGGGGAGCTGTTTTTT. It yields the protein CASSYSGSTNTGELFF.

The V call is TRBV6-5, the J call TRBJ2-5; D ambiguous. V lost 2 bases to trimming and J lost 5 bases, with 9 bases between them. CDR1 MNHEY and CDR2 SVGAGI come from the germline V gene. CDR3 length: 13 amino acids. CDR3 nucleotide sequence: TGTGCCAGCAGTTACCTAGTTGGGGAGACCCAGTACTTC. As protein: CASSYLVGETQYF.

The genes are TRBV28 and TRBJ2-7, with D perhaps assigned TRBD1 or TRBD2 (5 bases each). Germline CDR1 and CDR2: MDHEN and SYDVKM. CDR3 length: 15 residues. The V and J ends lost 3 bases and 2 bases respectively, with 14 bases between them. The CDR3 DNA sequence: TGTGCCAGCAGTTTCGTCATGGGGGAAACCTACGAGCAGTACTTC. This gives the protein CASSFVMGETYEQYF.

CDR3 sequence: CASSLESGANTGELFF. The CDR3 bases are TGTGCCAGCAGCTTAGAATCGGGAGCGAACACCGGGGAGCTGTTTTTT. The chain is built from TRBV7-6 and TRBJ2-2, with D possibly TRBD2 on 6 matching bases. Trimming removed 1 base from V and 0 bases from J, with 9 bases in between. The length of the CDR3 is 16 residues. The germline CDR1 and CDR2 sequences are SGHVS and FNYEAQ.

This clone was observed once. The chain employs TRBV5-1 and TRBJ2-1, with a possible D match to TRBD2 (6 bases). CDR1 and CDR2 from the germline V gene are SGHRS and YFSETQ. The CDR3 length is 14 residues. Trimming stripped 4 bases from V and 9 bases from J, with 17 bases between. The CDR3 DNA reads as TGCGCCAGCAGCGCCGGCCTCTCGGAGGGTGAGCAGTTCTTC. Its protein product is CASSAGLSEGEQFF.

Only a few counts were recorded for this clone. The chain is built from TRBV19 and TRBJ2-7, with TRBD1 matching 9 bases. CDR1 is LNHDA, CDR2 SQIVND, per germline (reference sequence). Trimming removed 5 bases from V and 2 bases from J; junction bases left unmatched: 7. This CDR3 has 15 amino acids. CDR3 sequence reads: CASSFGTGSTYEQYF. The CDR3 DNA sequence: TGTGCCAGTAGTTTCGGGACAGGGAGTACCTACGAGCAGTACTTC.

This clone was seen just once. The rearrangement uses TRBV12-5 and TRBJ2-7; D unclear. The V gene's germline CDR1 is LGHNT and CDR2 FRNRAP. This CDR3 contains 14 residues. V lost 1 base and J 5 bases, leaving 12 bases between the germline ends. CDR3 in amino acids: CASGLGQVADEQYF. The CDR3 bases are TGTGCTAGTGGTTTGGGCCAGGTCGCTGACGAGCAGTACTTC.

V gene TRBV28 combines with J gene TRBJ2-7; 12 bases are shared with TRBD2. The CDR3 totals 14 residues. Germline V gene sequence: CDR1 MDHEN, CDR2 SYDVKM. With 6 bases clipped from V and 2 bases from J, the junction kept 2 bases outside the gene matches. The CDR3 nucleotides are TGTGCCAGCAGGGGGACTAGCGGGCCCTACGAGCAGTACTTC. It translates to CASRGTSGPYEQYF.

This clone appeared many times. V usage is TRBV18 and J usage is TRBJ1-2; TRBD1 matches 7 bases. This CDR3 is 13 amino acids long. CDR1 KGHSH and CDR2 LQKENI come from the germline V gene. Trimming cost V 3 bases and J 6 bases; bases outside gene matches: 4. The CDR3, as DNA: TGTGCCAGCTCACCCAGGGGGGACCATGGCTACACCTTC. It codes for CASSPRGDHGYTF.

The V gene is TRBV28, the J gene TRBJ2-7; D possibly corresponds to TRBD2 (5 bases). V lost 5 bases and J 3 bases, leaving 20 bases between the germline ends. The length of the CDR3 is 16 residues. Germline CDR1 reads MDHEN; CDR2 reads SYDVKM. CDR3 sequence: CASSTLLEELNYEQYF. The CDR3 DNA reads TGTGCCAGCAGTACCCTTCTGGAGGAGCTTAACTACGAGCAGTACTTC.

This sequence joins TRBV6-6 and TRBJ1-5; D perhaps matches TRBD1 (5 bases). The CDR3 spans 15 residues. The V and J ends lost 0 bases and 2 bases respectively, with 8 bases between them. Germline CDR1 is MNHNY and CDR2 is SVGAGI (reference sequence). The CDR3 reads CASSYSREGNQPQHF. Written as DNA, the CDR3 is TGTGCCAGCAGTTACTCCAGGGAAGGCAATCAGCCCCAGCATTTT.

The genes are TRBV5-1 and TRBJ2-1, with D possibly TRBD2 on 5 matching bases. Trimming cost V 4 bases and J 7 bases, with 18 bases left between them. This CDR3 is 15 amino acids long. Looked up from germline, CDR1 is SGHRS and CDR2 is YFSETQ. The CDR3 DNA follows: TGCGCCAGCAGCCTCGTAGGCGGGCCAGAGAATGAGCAGTTCTTC. The encoded protein is CASSLVGGPENEQFF.

This clone was observed once. This sequence joins TRBV7-6 and TRBJ2-7; D remains ambiguous. The CDR3 is 14 residues long. The germline V and J ends were trimmed by 5 bases and 7 bases, with 18 bases remaining between them. Germline-derived CDR1 and CDR2 are SGHVS and FNYEAQ. CDR3: CASSTGPFLSEQYF. CDR3 nucleotides: TGTGCCAGCAGCACCGGACCTTTTCTAAGTGAGCAGTACTTC. The variable domain in full, with the rest retrieved from reference TRBV7-6 and TRBJ2-7, is GAGVSQSPRYKVTKRGQDVALRCDPISGHVSLYWYRQALGQGPEFLTYFNYEAQQDKSGLPNDRFSAERPEGSISTLTIQRTEQRDSAMYRCASSTGPFLSEQYFGPGTRLTVT.

On this clone itself: Mismatch with germline at one junction end may stem from a read error. The V and J genes are TRBV29-1 and TRBJ2-2; D tentatively fits TRBD1 or TRBD2 (6 bases each). The CDR3 is 15 residues long. The V gene's germline CDR1 is SQVTM and CDR2 ANQGSEA. CDR3 sequence (DNA): TGCAGCGTGGAAGGTGGGGGGCTCGACACCGGGGAGCTGTTTTTT. The encoded protein is CSVEGGGLDTGELFF.

The gene calls are TRBV5-4 and TRBJ2-6, with a weak D call TRBD1 (6 bases). Germline values: CDR1 SGHNT, CDR2 YYREEE (reference sequence). The CDR3 has 17 amino acids. The V gene lost 2 bases and the J gene lost 3 bases, with 15 bases spanning the gap. CDR3 amino acids: CASSLGGVALGANVLTF. CDR3 in DNA: TGTGCCAGCAGCTTAGGGGGAGTAGCGCTTGGGGCCAACGTCCTGACTTTC.

This chain joins TRBV4-3 and TRBJ2-2; unclear D gene. Germline CDR1 reads LGHNA; CDR2 reads YSLEER. The CDR3 is made up of 15 amino acids. V gave up 0 bases and J gave up 4 bases, with 9 bases separating them. CDR3 sequence reads: CASSQDRAVTGELFF. CDR3 nucleotides: TGCGCCAGCAGCCAAGATAGGGCTGTCACCGGGGAGCTGTTTTTT.

The chain is built from TRBV7-9 and TRBJ1-4; 8 bases fit TRBD1. Germline lookup yields CDR1 SEHNR and CDR2 FQNEAQ (reference sequence). Losses at the gene ends were 5 bases for V and 8 bases for J; bases not matched to a gene: 10. The CDR3 runs 15 residues. The CDR3 sequence is CASSPQAGGGEKLFF. In DNA, the CDR3 is TGTGCCAGCAGCCCCCAGGCAGGGGGCGGAGAAAAACTGTTTTTT.

The chain joins TRBV27 to TRBJ2-5; TRBD2 matches 12 bases. CDR1 and CDR2 from the germline V gene are MNHEY and SMNVEV (reference sequence). Trimming removed 6 bases from V and 1 base from J; junction bases left unmatched: 12. The CDR3 has 18 residues. CDR3 loop: CASSPLASGRVGQETQYF. CDR3 in DNA: TGTGCCAGCAGCCCTCTGGCTAGCGGGAGGGTAGGCCAAGAGACCCAGTACTTC.

The J gene is TRBJ2-7, the V gene TRBV5-6; possible D gene TRBD1, 6 bases. From germline, CDR1 is SGHDT and CDR2 YYEEEE. The length of the CDR3 is 18 residues. The germline V and J ends were trimmed by 1 base and 2 bases, with 22 bases remaining between them. Here the CDR3 DNA reads TGTGCCAGCAGCTTGCTCGACAGGAGCCCGCCCCCTACCTACGAGCAGTACTTC. It is translated as CASSLLDRSPPPTYEQYF.

The chain combines TRBV7-8 with TRBJ1-5; D gene ambiguous. With 10 bases removed from V and 2 bases from J, the gap between germline ends came to 15 bases. CDR1 is SGHVS and CDR2 is FQNEAQ in the germline V gene. The CDR3 loop spans 14 amino acids. DNA for the CDR3: TGTGCCACCACAAAGGGTGACGGCAATCAGCCCCAGCATTTT. Protein product: CATTKGDGNQPQHF.

The CDR3: CAWSVGGATSYEQYF. The CDR3 DNA follows: TGTGCCTGGAGTGTAGGGGGAGCCACCTCCTACGAGCAGTACTTC. The rearrangement joins TRBV30 to TRBJ2-7; possible D gene TRBD1, 6 bases. Germline loops: CDR1 GTSNPN, CDR2 SVGIG (reference sequence). The CDR3 runs 15 residues. Trimming pared 0 bases from V and 0 bases from J, leaving 12 bases between.